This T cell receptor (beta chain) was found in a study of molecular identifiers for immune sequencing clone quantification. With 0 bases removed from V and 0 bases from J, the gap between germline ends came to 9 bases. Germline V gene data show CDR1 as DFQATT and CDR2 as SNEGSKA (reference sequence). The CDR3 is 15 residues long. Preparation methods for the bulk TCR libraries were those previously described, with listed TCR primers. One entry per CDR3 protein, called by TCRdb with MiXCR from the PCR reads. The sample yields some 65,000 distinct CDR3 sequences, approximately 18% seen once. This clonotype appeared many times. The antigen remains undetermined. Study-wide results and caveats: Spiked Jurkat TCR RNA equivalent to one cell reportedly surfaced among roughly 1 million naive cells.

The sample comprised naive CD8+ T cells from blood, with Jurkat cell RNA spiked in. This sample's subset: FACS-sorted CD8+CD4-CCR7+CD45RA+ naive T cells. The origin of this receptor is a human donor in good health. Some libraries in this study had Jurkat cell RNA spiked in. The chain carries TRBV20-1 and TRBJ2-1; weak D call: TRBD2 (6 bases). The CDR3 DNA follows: TGCAGTGCTAGAGATCGGGGGAGCTCCTACAATGAGCAGTTCTTC. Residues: CSARDRGSSYNEQFF.